This is a list of T cell receptor beta chains from one sample in a study of preoperative IRX-2 immunotherapy in early breast cancer. Assay used: immunoSEQ multiplex PCR; TCRdb lists only in-frame clones, some missing. This table holds 32,000 or so clones, 75% to 90% found once. The sample in question was lymph node tissue, obtained from a patient treated with IRX-2 immunotherapy. The receptors derive from a human donor with breast cancer. Each CDR3 is given with its conserved first and last residue. D genes are given only for firm matches. Some rows mark clone size as missing; the rest say once, few, many or name a class of expanded clone.

J	D	V	size	CDR3	DNA
TRBJ2-3	-	TRBV15	few	CATSSPWATDTQYF	TGTGCCACCAGCAGCCCGTGGGCAACAGATACGCAGTATTTT
TRBJ1-4	-	TRBV1	-	CTSSQEVEKLFF	TGCACCAGCAGCCAAGAAGTTGAAAAACTGTTTTTT
TRBJ1-5	-	TRBV11-3	-	CASSLLQTVHRPQHF	TGTGCCAGCAGCCTTCTACAGACAGTTCATCGGCCCCAGCATTTT
TRBJ2-2	TRBD1	TRBV19	few	CASSLWTGNTGELFF	TGTGCCAGTAGTTTATGGACAGGGAACACCGGGGAGCTGTTTTTT
TRBJ2-5	TRBD2	TRBV14	-	CASSRAYGGGETQYF	TGTGCCAGCAGCCGAGCGTATGGGGGGGGAGAGACCCAGTACTTC
TRBJ2-1	-	TRBV18	-	CASSPAGINEQFF	TGTGCCAGCTCACCAGCGGGAATTAATGAGCAGTTCTTC
TRBJ2-3	TRBD2	TRBV19	-	CASRLAGAPPTNTQYF	TGTGCCAGTAGGTTAGCGGGGGCGCCACCCACAAATACGCAGTATTTT
TRBJ1-2	TRBD1	TRBV28	-	CASSPSSRQGFGYTF	TGTGCCAGCAGTCCGAGCTCTAGACAGGGTTTTGGCTACACCTTC
TRBJ2-1	TRBD2	TRBV10-3	-	CAIMGIAGETEQFF	TGTGCCATCATGGGGATAGCGGGAGAAACTGAGCAGTTCTTC
TRBJ1-1	TRBD1	TRBV6-8	-	CASSPATGAANTEAFF	TGTGCCAGCAGCCCAGCGACAGGGGCCGCGAACACTGAAGCTTTCTTT
TRBJ2-7	-	TRBV19	-	CASSIATGVYEQYF	TGTGCCAGTAGTATTGCGACAGGAGTCTACGAGCAGTACTTC
TRBJ2-1	-	TRBV19	-	CASSPHAWVNEQFF	TGTGCCAGTAGTCCTCACGCATGGGTCAATGAGCAGTTCTTC
TRBJ1-1	TRBD1	TRBV6-8	-	CASSIQGARTEAFF	TGTGCCAGCAGTATACAGGGGGCGCGCACTGAAGCTTTCTTT
TRBJ1-5	-	TRBV10-3	-	CASSSPDNSPQHF	TGTGCCAGTTCAAGTCCTGACAATTCGCCCCAGCATTTT
TRBJ1-1	-	TRBV6-8	once	CACLRAQNTEAFF	TGTGCCTGTCTGAGAGCTCAGAACACTGAAGCTTTCTTT
TRBJ1-2	-	TRBV18	-	CASSQQADYGYTF	TGTGCCAGCTCACAACAAGCGGACTATGGCTACACCTTC
TRBJ1-6	-	TRBV30	-	CAWSDLPPGLRSSYNSPLHF	TGTGCCTGGAGTGACCTTCCTCCGGGCCTCCGCAGCTCCTATAATTCACCCCTCCACTTT
TRBJ1-1	-	TRBV28	-	CASSLGVEGENTEAFF	TGTGCCAGCAGTTTGGGAGTAGAGGGAGAGAACACTGAAGCTTTCTTT
TRBJ2-1	TRBD2	TRBV5-1	-	CASSTGLAGGSSYNEQFF	TGCGCCAGCAGCACAGGACTAGCGGGGGGTAGCTCCTACAATGAGCAGTTCTTC
TRBJ2-1	-	TRBV28	-	CASSSPGQRVYNEQFF	TGTGCCAGCAGTTCCCCGGGACAAAGGGTCTACAATGAGCAGTTCTTC
TRBJ2-6	-	TRBV19	-	CASSTQGSGANVLTF	TGTGCCAGTAGTACTCAGGGATCTGGGGCCAACGTCCTGACTTTC
TRBJ2-1	-	TRBV19	few	CASSIALRNEQFF	TGTGCCAGTAGTATAGCGCTTAGGAATGAGCAGTTCTTC
TRBJ1-1	-	TRBV19	medium-sized	CASSNVPSMNTEAFF	TGTGCCAGTAGTAACGTCCCGTCCATGAACACTGAAGCTTTCTTT
TRBJ2-4	TRBD2	TRBV18	-	CASSPTWTSGSLAKNIQYF	TGTGCCAGCTCACCAACCTGGACTAGCGGATCCCTAGCCAAAAACATTCAGTACTTC
TRBJ2-3	TRBD2	TRBV5-1	-	CASSLEWRELVDTQYF	TGCGCCAGCAGCTTGGAATGGCGGGAGTTGGTAGATACGCAGTATTTT
TRBJ1-2	-	TRBV19	-	CASSILQGIGYGYTF	TGTGCCAGTAGTATCCTCCAGGGTATAGGCTATGGCTACACCTTC
TRBJ2-7	-	TRBV28	few	CASSSRSGLPGRRSYEQYF	TGTGCCAGCAGTTCTCGTTCGGGCCTTCCAGGGCGGAGGTCCTACGAGCAGTACTTC
TRBJ2-2	-	TRBV18	-	CASSPDRANTGELFF	TGTGCCAGCTCACCCGACAGAGCTAACACCGGGGAGCTGTTTTTT
TRBJ1-3	-	TRBV7-1	-	CASSYLGLTGGNTIYF	TGTGCCAGCAGCTACCTCGGCCTCACGGGTGGAAACACCATATATTTT
TRBJ1-1	-	TRBV28	-	CASRASLGDHEAFF	TGTGCCAGCAGAGCCTCGTTAGGGGACCATGAAGCTTTCTTT
TRBJ1-2	-	TRBV18	-	CASSPPGGRDGYTF	TGTGCCAGCTCCCCGCCTGGGGGAAGGGATGGCTACACCTTC
TRBJ1-2	TRBD1	TRBV6-8	once	CASSYGTGTYGYTF	TGTGCCAGCAGTTACGGGACAGGGACCTATGGCTACACCTTC
TRBJ1-2	-	TRBV6-8	-	CAISAQRGVNYGYTF	TGTGCCATCAGTGCCCAGAGGGGTGTTAACTATGGCTACACCTTC
TRBJ2-7	TRBD2	TRBV19	-	CASSTARTSAEGKQYF	TGTGCCAGTAGTACGGCCAGGACTAGCGCCGAGGGGAAGCAGTACTTC
TRBJ1-2	TRBD1	TRBV30	-	CACRSGGEWVSGYTF	TGTGCCTGCCGTTCAGGGGGCGAGTGGGTCAGCGGCTACACCTTC
TRBJ2-7	TRBD1	TRBV28	-	CASSLGTGHEQYF	TGTGCCAGCAGTTTAGGGACAGGTCACGAGCAGTACTTC
TRBJ1-1	-	TRBV18	-	CASSPRGSDTEAFF	TGTGCCAGCTCACCACGAGGATCGGACACTGAAGCTTTCTTT
TRBJ2-2	TRBD1	TRBV6-8	-	CASSYPGYRTGGNTGELFF	TGTGCCAGCAGTTACCCTGGGTATCGGACAGGGGGCAACACCGGGGAGCTGTTTTTT
TRBJ2-7	TRBD2	TRBV6-8	-	CASSFPLYSGGGYEQYF	TGTGCCAGCAGTTTCCCACTCTATAGCGGGGGGGGCTACGAGCAGTACTTC
TRBJ2-3	-	TRBV29-1	-	CSVEGHGTSTDTQYF	TGCAGCGTTGAAGGGCATGGCACGAGCACAGATACGCAGTATTTT
TRBJ2-7	TRBD2	TRBV19	once	CASSAGGPYEQYF	TGTGCCAGTAGTGCGGGAGGGCCCTACGAGCAGTACTTC
TRBJ2-7	TRBD1	TRBV5-1	-	CASSTGQTSSYEQYF	TGCGCCAGCAGCACGGGACAGACGAGCTCCTACGAGCAGTACTTC
TRBJ1-3	-	TRBV10-3	-	CAMIAGDWNTIYF	TGTGCCATGATTGCAGGGGACTGGAACACCATATATTTT